The clone carrying this T cell receptor beta chain was found once. The data were taken from a study of blood T cell repertoires in COVID-19. The wider study: Sites across the United States, Italy and Spain contributed samples from acute and convalescent COVID-19. T cells, B-cell-depleted T cells, or PBMCs supplied cDNA or gDNA.

Here immunoSEQ multiplex PCR was the method, and the copy in TCRdb shows in-frame clones only, minus some. The data contain under 350,000 clones, roughly 85% of them singletons. This CDR3 contains 13 residues. Germline-derived CDR1 and CDR2 are MNHNS and SASEGT. Trimming removed 0 bases at V and 14 bases at J, with 16 bases between. The rearrangement links TRBV6-1 to TRBJ1-1; D is possibly TRBD1 (5 bases). The sequencing input was peripheral blood. The TCR was taken from a woman aged 45-65 years who had recovered from COVID-19. Written as DNA, the CDR3 is TGTGCCAGCAGTGAAGCGGCAGGGCCCCTGACCTTCTTT. This translates into CASSEAAGPLTFF.